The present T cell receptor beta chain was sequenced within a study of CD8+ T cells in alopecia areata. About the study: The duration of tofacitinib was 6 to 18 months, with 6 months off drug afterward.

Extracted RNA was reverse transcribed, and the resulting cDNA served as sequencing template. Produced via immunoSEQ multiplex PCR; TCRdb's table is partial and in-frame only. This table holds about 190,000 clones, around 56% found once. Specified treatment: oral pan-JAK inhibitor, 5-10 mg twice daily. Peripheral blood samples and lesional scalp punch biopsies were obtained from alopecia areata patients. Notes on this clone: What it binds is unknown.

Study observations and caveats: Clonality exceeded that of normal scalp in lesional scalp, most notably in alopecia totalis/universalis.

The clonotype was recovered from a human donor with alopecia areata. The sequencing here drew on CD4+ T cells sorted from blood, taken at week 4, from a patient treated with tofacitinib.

CDR3 protein: CSGDNYTF. CDR3 nucleotide sequence: TGCAGCGGGGACAACTACACCTTC. The chain carries TRBV29-1 and TRBJ1-2; maybe TRBD1 (6 bases). Germline CDR1 and CDR2: SQVTM and ANQGSEA. CDR3 size: 8 residues. The V and J ends lost 7 bases and 10 bases respectively, with 7 bases between them. Full variable domain (rest looked up from reference TRBV29-1 and TRBJ1-2): SAVISQKPSRDICQRGTSLTIQCQVDSQVTMMFWYRQQPGQSLTLIATANQGSEATYESGFVIDKFPISRPNLTFSTLTVSNMSPEDSSIYLCSGDNYTFGSGTRLTVV.